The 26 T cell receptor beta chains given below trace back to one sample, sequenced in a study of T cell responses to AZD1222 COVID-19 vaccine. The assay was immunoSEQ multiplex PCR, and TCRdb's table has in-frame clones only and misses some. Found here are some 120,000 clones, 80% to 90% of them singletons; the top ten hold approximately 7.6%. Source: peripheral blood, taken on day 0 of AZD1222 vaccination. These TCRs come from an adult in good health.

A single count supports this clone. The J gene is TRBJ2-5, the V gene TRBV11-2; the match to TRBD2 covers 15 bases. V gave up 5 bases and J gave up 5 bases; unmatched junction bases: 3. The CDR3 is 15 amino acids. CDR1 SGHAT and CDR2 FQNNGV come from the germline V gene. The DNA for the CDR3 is TGTGCCAGCAGCGGACTAGCGGGGGGGGAGGAGACCCAGTACTTC. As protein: CASSGLAGGEETQYF.

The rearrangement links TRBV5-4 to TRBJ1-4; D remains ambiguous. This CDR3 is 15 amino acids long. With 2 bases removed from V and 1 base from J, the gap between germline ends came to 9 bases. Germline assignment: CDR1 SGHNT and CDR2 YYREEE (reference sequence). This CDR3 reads CASSFMGRTNEKLFF. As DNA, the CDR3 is TGTGCCAGCAGCTTCATGGGGAGAACTAATGAAAAACTGTTTTTT.

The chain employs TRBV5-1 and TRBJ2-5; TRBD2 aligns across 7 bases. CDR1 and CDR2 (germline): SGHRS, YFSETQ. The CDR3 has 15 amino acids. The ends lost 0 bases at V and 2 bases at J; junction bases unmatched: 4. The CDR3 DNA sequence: TGCGCCAGCAGCTTGGTAGCGGGTGGGCAAGAGACCCAGTACTTC. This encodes CASSLVAGGQETQYF.

Written as DNA, the CDR3 is TGTGCCGGGGGGGGGCTGGTGGGGCAAGCTTTCTTT. Protein: CAGGGLVGQAFF. The genes are TRBV28 and TRBJ1-1, with TRBD1 as a possible D gene (6 bases). Germline values: CDR1 MDHEN, CDR2 SYDVKM. Trimming cost V 11 bases and J 9 bases, with 19 bases left between them. The CDR3 covers 12 residues.

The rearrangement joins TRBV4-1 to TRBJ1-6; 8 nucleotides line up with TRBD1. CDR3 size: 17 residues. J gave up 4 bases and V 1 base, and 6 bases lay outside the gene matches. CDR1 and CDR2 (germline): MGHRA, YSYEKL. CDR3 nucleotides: TGCGCCAGCAGCCAAGCGACAGGGGCAACGTATAATTCACCCCTCCACTTT. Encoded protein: CASSQATGATYNSPLHF.

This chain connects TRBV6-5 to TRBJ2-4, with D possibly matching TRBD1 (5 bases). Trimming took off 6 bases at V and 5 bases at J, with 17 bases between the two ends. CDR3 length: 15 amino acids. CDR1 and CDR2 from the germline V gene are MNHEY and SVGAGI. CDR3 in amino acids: CASSPLGGAQNIQYF. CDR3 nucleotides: TGTGCCAGCAGCCCCTTGGGTGGGGCCCAAAACATTCAGTACTTC.

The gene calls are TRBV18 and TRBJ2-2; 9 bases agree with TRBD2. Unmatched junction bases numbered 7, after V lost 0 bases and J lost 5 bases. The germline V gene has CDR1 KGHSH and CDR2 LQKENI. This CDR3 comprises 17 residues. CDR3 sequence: CASSPPASGAGTGELFF. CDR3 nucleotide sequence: TGTGCCAGCTCACCACCGGCTAGCGGGGCGGGTACCGGGGAGCTGTTTTTT.

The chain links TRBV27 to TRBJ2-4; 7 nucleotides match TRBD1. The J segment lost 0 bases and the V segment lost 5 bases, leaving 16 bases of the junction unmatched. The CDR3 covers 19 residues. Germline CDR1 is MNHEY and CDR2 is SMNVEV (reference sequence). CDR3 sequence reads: CASSAQGTVDSLAKNIQYF. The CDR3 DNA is TGTGCCAGCAGTGCACAAGGGACAGTAGATTCCCTAGCCAAAAACATTCAGTACTTC.

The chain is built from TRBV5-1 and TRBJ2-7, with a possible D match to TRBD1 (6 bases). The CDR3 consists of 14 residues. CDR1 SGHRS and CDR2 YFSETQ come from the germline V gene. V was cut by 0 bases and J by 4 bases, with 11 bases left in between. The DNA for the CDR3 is TGCGCCAGCAGCTTGGGTGGGGGCACATACGAGCAGTACTTC. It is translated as CASSLGGGTYEQYF.

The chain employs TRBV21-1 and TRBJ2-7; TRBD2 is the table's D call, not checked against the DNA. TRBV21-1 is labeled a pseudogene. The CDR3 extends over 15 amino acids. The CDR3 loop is CASSPRTSLPYEQYF. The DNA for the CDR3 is TGTGCCAGCAGCCCCCGGACTAGCTTGCCCTACGAGCAGTACTTC.

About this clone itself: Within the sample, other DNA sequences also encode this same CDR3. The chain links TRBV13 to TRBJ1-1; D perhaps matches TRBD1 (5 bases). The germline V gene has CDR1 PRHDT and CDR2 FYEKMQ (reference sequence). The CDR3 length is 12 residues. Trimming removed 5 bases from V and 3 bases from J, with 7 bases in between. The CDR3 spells CASSLGDTEAFF. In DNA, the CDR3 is TGTGCCAGCAGCCTGGGGGACACTGAAGCTTTCTTT.

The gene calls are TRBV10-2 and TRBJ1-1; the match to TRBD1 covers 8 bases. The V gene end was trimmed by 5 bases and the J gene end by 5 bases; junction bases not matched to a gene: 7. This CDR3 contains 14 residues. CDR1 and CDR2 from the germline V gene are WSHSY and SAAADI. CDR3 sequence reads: CASSLSTGETEAFF. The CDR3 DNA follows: TGCGCCAGCAGTCTCTCGACAGGGGAAACTGAAGCTTTCTTT.

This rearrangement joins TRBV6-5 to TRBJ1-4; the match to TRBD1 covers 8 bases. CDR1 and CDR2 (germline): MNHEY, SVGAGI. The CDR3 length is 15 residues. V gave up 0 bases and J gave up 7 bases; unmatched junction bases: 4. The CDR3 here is CASSYSGTGFEKLFF. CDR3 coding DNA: TGTGCCAGCAGTTACTCCGGGACAGGTTTTGAAAAACTGTTTTTT.

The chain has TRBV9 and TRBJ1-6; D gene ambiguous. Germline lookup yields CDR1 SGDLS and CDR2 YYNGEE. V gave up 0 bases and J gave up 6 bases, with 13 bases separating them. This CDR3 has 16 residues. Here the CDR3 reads CASSVGAERVNSPLHF. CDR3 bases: TGTGCCAGCAGCGTAGGTGCTGAGCGGGTTAATTCACCCCTCCACTTT.

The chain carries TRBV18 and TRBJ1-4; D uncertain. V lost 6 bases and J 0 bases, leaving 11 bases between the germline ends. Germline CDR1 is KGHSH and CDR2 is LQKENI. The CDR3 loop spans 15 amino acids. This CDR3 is CASSLTQSTNEKLFF. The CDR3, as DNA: TGTGCCAGCTCCCTGACACAGTCAACTAATGAAAAACTGTTTTTT.

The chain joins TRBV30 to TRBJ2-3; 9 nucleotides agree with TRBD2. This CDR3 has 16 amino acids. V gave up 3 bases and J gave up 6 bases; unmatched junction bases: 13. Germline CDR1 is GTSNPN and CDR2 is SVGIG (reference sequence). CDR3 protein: CAWSVGPAGGRDTQYF. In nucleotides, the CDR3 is TGTGCCTGGAGCGTAGGGCCAGCGGGGGGACGGGATACGCAGTATTTT.

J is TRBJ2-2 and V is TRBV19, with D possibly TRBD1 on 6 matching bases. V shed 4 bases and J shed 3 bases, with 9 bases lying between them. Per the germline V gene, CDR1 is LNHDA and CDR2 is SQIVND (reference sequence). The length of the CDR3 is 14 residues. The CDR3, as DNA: TGTGCCAGTAGTACAGGGGCTTACACCGGGGAGCTGTTTTTT. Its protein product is CASSTGAYTGELFF. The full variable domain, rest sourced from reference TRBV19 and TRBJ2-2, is DGGITQSPKYLFRKEGQNVTLSCEQNLNHDAMYWYRQDPGQGLRLIYYSQIVNDFQKGDIAEGYSVSREKKESFPLTVTSAQKNPTAFYLCASSTGAYTGELFFGEGSRLTVL.

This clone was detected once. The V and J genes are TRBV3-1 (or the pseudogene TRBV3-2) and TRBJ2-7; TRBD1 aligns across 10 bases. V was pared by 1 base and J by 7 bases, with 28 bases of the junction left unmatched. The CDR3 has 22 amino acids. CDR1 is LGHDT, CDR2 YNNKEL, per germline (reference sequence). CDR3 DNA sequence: TGTGCCAGCAGCCAAGGCCGCCAAGCCAAGGAGTATGGGACAGGGGCGGTTGGGGAGCAGTACTTC. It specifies CASSQGRQAKEYGTGAVGEQYF.

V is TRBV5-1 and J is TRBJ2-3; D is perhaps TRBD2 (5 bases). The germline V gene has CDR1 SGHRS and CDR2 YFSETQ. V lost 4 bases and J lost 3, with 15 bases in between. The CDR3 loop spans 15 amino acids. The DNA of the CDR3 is TGCGCCAGCAGCGGGCCTAGTCGGGAAACAGATACGCAGTATTTT. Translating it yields CASSGPSRETDTQYF.

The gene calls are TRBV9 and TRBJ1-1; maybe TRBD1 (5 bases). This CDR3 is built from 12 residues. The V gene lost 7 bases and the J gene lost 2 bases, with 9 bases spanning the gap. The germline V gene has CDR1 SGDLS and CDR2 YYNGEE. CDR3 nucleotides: TGTGCCAGCGGCGGGGGTAACACTGAAGCTTTCTTT. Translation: CASGGGNTEAFF.

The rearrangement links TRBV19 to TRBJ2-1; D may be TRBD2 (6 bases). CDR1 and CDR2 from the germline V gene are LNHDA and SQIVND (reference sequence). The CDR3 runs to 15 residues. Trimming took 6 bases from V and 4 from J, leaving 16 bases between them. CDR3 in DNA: TGTGCCAGTAGCCCCCGGGAGAAAATGTACAATGAGCAGTTCTTC. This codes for CASSPREKMYNEQFF.

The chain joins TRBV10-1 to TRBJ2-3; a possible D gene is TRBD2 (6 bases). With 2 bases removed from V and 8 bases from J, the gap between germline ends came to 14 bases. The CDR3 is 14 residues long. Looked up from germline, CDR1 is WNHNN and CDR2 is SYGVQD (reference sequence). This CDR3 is CASSETGSFGTQYF. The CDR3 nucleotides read TGCGCCAGCAGTGAGACCGGGAGTTTTGGTACGCAGTATTTT.

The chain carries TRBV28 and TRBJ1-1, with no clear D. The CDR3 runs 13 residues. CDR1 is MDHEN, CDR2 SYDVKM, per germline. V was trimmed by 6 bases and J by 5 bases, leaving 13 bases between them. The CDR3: CASSTHLRTEAFF. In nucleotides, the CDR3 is TGTGCCAGCAGCACCCACCTAAGGACTGAAGCTTTCTTT.

CDR3 sequence reads: CASSQEGRYNSPLHF. In DNA, the CDR3 is TGTGCCAGCAGCCAAGAGGGGCGCTATAATTCACCCCTCCACTTT. The chain combines TRBV3-1 (or the pseudogene TRBV3-2) with TRBJ1-6, with D possibly matching TRBD1 (5 bases). V was trimmed by 0 bases and J by 3 bases, leaving 6 bases between them. CDR3 length: 15 amino acids. CDR1 LGHDT and CDR2 YNNKEL come from the germline V gene (reference sequence).

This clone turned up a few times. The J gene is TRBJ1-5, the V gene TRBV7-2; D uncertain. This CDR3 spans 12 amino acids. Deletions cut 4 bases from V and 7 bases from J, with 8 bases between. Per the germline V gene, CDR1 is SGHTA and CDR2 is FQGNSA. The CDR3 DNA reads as TGTGCCAGCAGCTACGGAGGGCAGCCCCAGCATTTT. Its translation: CASSYGGQPQHF.

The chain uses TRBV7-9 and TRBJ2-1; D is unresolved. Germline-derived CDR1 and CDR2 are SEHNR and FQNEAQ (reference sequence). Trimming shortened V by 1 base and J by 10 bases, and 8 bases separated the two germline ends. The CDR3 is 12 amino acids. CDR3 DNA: TGTGCCAGCAGCTTAGGGGCTAAAGAGCAGTTCTTC. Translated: CASSLGAKEQFF. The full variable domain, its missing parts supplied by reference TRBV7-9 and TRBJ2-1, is DTGVSQNPRHKITKRGQNVTFRCDPISEHNRLYWYRQTLGQGPEFLTYFQNEAQLEKSRLLSDRFSAERPKGSFSTLEIQRTEQGDSAMYLCASSLGAKEQFFGPGTRLTVL.